The 24 T cell receptor beta chains below come from one sample, sequenced in a study of cytomegalovirus exposure and HLA in healthy donors. It was with 60 Vbeta and 13 Jbeta primers that the PCR ran. The data were produced by immunoSEQ multiplex PCR, yet TCRdb's version contains in-frame clones alone and is incomplete. The sample carries some 150,000 clones, 65% to 90% recorded once. Sample: PBMCs. These receptors were collected from a man aged 45 to 65 in good health and CMV-seropositive.

V usage is TRBV6-6 and J usage is TRBJ1-4; 7 nucleotides match TRBD1. The CDR3 loop spans 13 amino acids. V lost 2 bases, J lost 8 bases, and 2 bases stayed unmatched. Germline V CDR1 and CDR2: MNHNY, SVGAGI (reference sequence). CDR3 nucleotides: TGTGCCAGCAGTTACCTGACAGGGGAAAAACTGTTTTTT. Its protein product is CASSYLTGEKLFF.

The CDR3 sequence: CASSSRQGGTYEQYF. DNA for the CDR3: TGTGCCAGCAGCTCTAGACAGGGTGGAACTTACGAGCAGTACTTC. This chain connects TRBV6-1 to TRBJ2-5, with 7 nucleotides matching TRBD1. The J call could be wrong; TRBJ2-7 is a better fit for the DNA end. Germline V gene sequence: CDR1 MNHNS, CDR2 SASEGT. The CDR3 runs to 15 residues.

V gene TRBV28 combines with J gene TRBJ2-7, with D tentatively TRBD1 (6 bases). The V gene's germline CDR1 is MDHEN and CDR2 SYDVKM. The CDR3 extends over 13 amino acids. Trimming removed 10 bases at V and 1 base at J, with 14 bases between. CDR3 protein: CATQTGTSYEQYF. In nucleotides, the CDR3 is TGTGCCACACAAACCGGGACATCCTACGAGCAGTACTTC.

The chain links TRBV4-1 to TRBJ2-7, with D unresolved. CDR1 and CDR2 from the germline V gene are MGHRA and YSYEKL. The ends were cut back, 0 bases at V and 7 bases at J, with 10 bases in the middle. The length of the CDR3 is 13 residues. The CDR3 sequence is CASSQELTWEQYF. CDR3 DNA sequence: TGCGCCAGCAGCCAAGAGTTAACTTGGGAGCAGTACTTC.

The V gene is TRBV5-6, the J gene TRBJ1-3, with unresolved D. The CDR3 extends over 17 amino acids. Germline-derived CDR1 and CDR2 are SGHDT and YYEEEE. Deletions cut 4 bases from V and 0 bases from J, with 17 bases between. The CDR3 DNA sequence: TGTGCCAGCAGCATCGGGAGGTGGGTCAGCTCTGGAAACACCATATATTTT. Translated, it gives CASSIGRWVSSGNTIYF.

This chain links TRBV6-1 with TRBJ2-7, with D possibly TRBD2 on 6 matching bases. The V end was cut by 6 bases, the J end by 1 base, with 10 bases between. This CDR3 region has 13 residues. The germline gives CDR1 MNHNS, CDR2 SASEGT. CDR3 bases: TGTGCCAGCAGGGGAGGAGGGTCCTACGAGCAGTACTTC. Protein product: CASRGGGSYEQYF.

The chain uses TRBV25-1 and TRBJ1-2; TRBD1 aligns across 7 bases. V shed 7 bases, J shed 8 bases, and the junction held 13 bases outside the gene matches. The CDR3 length is 14 residues. In germline, CDR1 is MGHDK, CDR2 SYGVNS. CDR3 region: CASTYSTGAEGYTF. The CDR3 DNA reads as TGTGCCAGCACTTACTCAACAGGGGCGGAAGGCTACACCTTC.

The genes are TRBV16 and TRBJ2-7; possibly TRBD1 for D (6 bases). The CDR3 consists of 15 residues. CDR1 is KGHSY and CDR2 is FQNENV in the germline V gene. Trimming cost V 0 bases and J 3 bases, with 12 bases left between them. The CDR3 nucleotides are TGTGCCAGCAGCCAATCTGGGGGCTTTGTCTACGAGCAGTACTTC. It is translated as CASSQSGGFVYEQYF.

This clone was picked up a small number of times. The chain is built from TRBV4-3 and TRBJ1-1; D might be TRBD1 (5 bases). Trimming removed 1 base from V and 4 bases from J, with 10 bases in between. The CDR3 loop spans 14 amino acids. From germline, CDR1 is LGHNA and CDR2 YSLEER. The CDR3 region has the DNA TGCGCCAGCAGCCAAGTTGCGGGACTCACTGAAGCTTTCTTT. It translates to CASSQVAGLTEAFF.

This clone has only one observation. The sample holds other DNA sequences that translate to the same CDR3. The chain couples TRBV28 to TRBJ1-1, with TRBD1 matching over 8 bases. The germline gives CDR1 MDHEN, CDR2 SYDVKM. The CDR3 is 14 amino acids. J was trimmed by 1 base and V by 2 bases; bases with no gene match: 0. The CDR3 region has the DNA TGTGCCAGCAGTTTAACAGGGGGGAACACTGAAGCTTTCTTT. Protein product: CASSLTGGNTEAFF.

This clone was seen only once. The chain has TRBV5-6 and TRBJ2-7; 12 nucleotides agree with TRBD2. This CDR3 is built from 15 residues. The junction had 7 bases not matched to a gene; V was cut back by 4 bases and J by 5 bases. Germline V gene sequence: CDR1 SGHDT, CDR2 YYEEEE. The CDR3 coding sequence is TGTGCCAGCAGCCCTGGACTAGCGGGGTTCCACGAGCAGTACTTC. Amino acids: CASSPGLAGFHEQYF.

J is TRBJ1-2 and V is TRBV30; unclear D gene. In germline, CDR1 is GTSNPN, CDR2 SVGIG (reference sequence). The CDR3 sequence is 15 residues long. Trimming removed 4 bases from V and 2 bases from J, with 17 bases in between. The CDR3 DNA is TGTGCCTGGACGGACGGCGGGCATGGCAACTATGGCTACACCTTC. Its protein is CAWTDGGHGNYGYTF.

The chain carries TRBV19 and TRBJ2-1; D unresolved. Germline CDR1 LNHDA, CDR2 SQIVND (reference sequence). Trimming shortened V by 5 bases and J by 0 bases, and 11 bases separated the two germline ends. This CDR3 spans 15 amino acids. The CDR3 sequence: CASSRSWSSYNEQFF. The CDR3 DNA is TGTGCCAGTAGTCGGTCGTGGAGCTCCTACAATGAGCAGTTCTTC.

This chain connects TRBV5-3 to TRBJ1-1, with 7 bases that match TRBD1. TRBV5-3 is assigned to the ORF class and has an uncertain function. Trimming cost V 6 bases and J 5 bases; bases outside gene matches: 10. This CDR3 is 14 amino acids long. This chain's CDR3 is CARTETGEYTEAFF. CDR3 nucleotide sequence: TGTGCCAGAACCGAAACAGGGGAATATACTGAAGCTTTCTTT.

The chain employs TRBV6-6 and TRBJ2-1, with 9 bases aligning to TRBD2. In germline, CDR1 is MNHNY, CDR2 SVGAGI (reference sequence). Germline trimming cut 5 bases from V and 8 bases from J; bases unmatched to any gene: 10. This CDR3 is built from 15 residues. DNA for the CDR3: TGTGCCAGCAGTCTTTTTAGCGGGAGCTTCGATGAGCAGTTCTTC. This sequence encodes CASSLFSGSFDEQFF.

J is TRBJ1-2 and V is TRBV18, with 9 bases identical to TRBD1. Germline CDR1 is KGHSH and CDR2 is LQKENI. Trimming removed 0 bases from V and 7 bases from J; junction bases left unmatched: 6. CDR3 length: 15 amino acids. This chain's CDR3 is CASSPPGDRAGGYTF. CDR3 nucleotide sequence: TGTGCCAGCTCACCACCGGGGGACAGGGCGGGTGGCTACACCTTC. The full variable domain, in which reference TRBV18 and TRBJ1-2 provide the parts outside the CDR3, is NAGVMQNPRHLVRRRGQEARLRCSPMKGHSHVYWYRQLPEEGLKFMVYLQKENIIDESGMPKERFSAEFPKEGPSILRIQQVVRGDSAAYFCASSPPGDRAGGYTFGSGTRLTVV.

This clone was detected only once. CDR3 loop: CASSFTSGPYEQYF. The CDR3 bases are TGTGCCAGCAGTTTTACTAGCGGACCCTACGAGCAGTACTTC. The V call is TRBV27, the J call TRBJ2-7; TRBD2 matches 8 bases. CDR1 and CDR2 from the germline V gene are MNHEY and SMNVEV (reference sequence). This CDR3 has 14 amino acids. The junction had 3 bases not matched to a gene; V was cut back by 3 bases and J by 2 bases.

This chain joins TRBV27 and TRBJ2-1, with TRBD1 matching 10 bases. Trimming cost V 5 bases and J 9 bases; bases outside gene matches: 16. Germline loops: CDR1 MNHEY, CDR2 SMNVEV (reference sequence). This CDR3 has 17 residues. The CDR3, as DNA: TGTGCCAGCAGTCTCCTCCCCCCGGGACAGGGGTTCATTGAGCAGTTCTTC. This gives the protein CASSLLPPGQGFIEQFF.

This clone was recorded only once. The V gene is TRBV10-3, the J gene TRBJ1-6; TRBD1 matches 9 bases. This CDR3 is 12 amino acids long. Losses at the gene ends were 11 bases for V and 8 bases for J; bases not matched to a gene: 4. Germline CDR1 reads ENHRY; CDR2 reads SYGVKD. The CDR3 DNA reads TGTGCCGGGGGACAGGGAGATTCACCCCTCCACTTT. Protein: CAGGQGDSPLHF.

The gene calls are TRBV15 and TRBJ2-7; possible D gene TRBD1, 6 bases. This CDR3 region has 18 residues. V gave up 0 bases and J gave up 1 base, with 19 bases separating them. Per germline, CDR1 LNHNV and CDR2 YYDKDF (reference sequence). The CDR3 DNA is TGTGCCACCAGCAGAGATCGGGACGCCGGGACAAGATCCTACGAGCAGTACTTC. Translation gives CATSRDRDAGTRSYEQYF. Supplemented by reference TRBV15 and TRBJ2-7, the full variable domain reads DAMVIQNPRYQVTQFGKPVTLSCSQTLNHNVMYWYQQKSSQAPKLLFHYYDKDFNNEADTPDNFQSRRPNTSFCFLDIRSPGLGDTAMYLCATSRDRDAGTRSYEQYFGPGTRLTVT.

This sequence joins TRBV2 and TRBJ1-2; 10 bases line up with TRBD1. The CDR3 sequence is 15 residues long. The J segment lost 3 bases and the V segment lost 6 bases, leaving 7 bases of the junction unmatched. The V gene's germline CDR1 is SNHLY and CDR2 FYNNEI. CDR3 nucleotides: TGTGCCAGCAGGGACGGACAGGGGGGCGACTATGGCTACACCTTC. Protein product: CASRDGQGGDYGYTF.

Note on this clone: Additional DNA sequences in this sample encode the identical CDR3. The rearrangement joins TRBV28 to TRBJ1-1, with 8 bases that match TRBD1. The CDR3 runs 12 residues. CDR1 and CDR2 from the germline V gene are MDHEN and SYDVKM. The J segment lost 4 bases and the V segment lost 6 bases, leaving 1 base of the junction unmatched. The CDR3 loop reads CASRTGGTEAFF. CDR3 coding DNA: TGTGCCAGCAGAACAGGGGGCACTGAAGCTTTCTTT. The full variable domain, completed using reference TRBV28 and TRBJ1-1, is DVKVTQSSRYLVKRTGEKVFLECVQDMDHENMFWYRQDPGLGLRLIYFSYDVKMKEKGDIPEGYSVSREKKERFSLILESASTNQTSMYLCASRTGGTEAFFGQGTRLTVV.

The chain uses TRBV5-1 and TRBJ1-2; tentative D call: TRBD1 (6 bases). Trimming removed 1 base from V and 2 bases from J, with 9 bases in between. Germline CDR1 is SGHRS and CDR2 is YFSETQ. The CDR3 runs 14 residues. CDR3 DNA sequence: TGCGCCAGCAGCTTGTCAGGGGCGAACTATGGCTACACCTTC. It specifies CASSLSGANYGYTF.

The gene calls are TRBV2 and TRBJ2-7; 7 bases match TRBD2. There are 15 residues in the CDR3. V dropped 2 bases and J dropped 2; count of bases not matched to a gene: 6. Germline CDR1 SNHLY, CDR2 FYNNEI. The CDR3 bases are TGTGCCAGCAGTGAAACGGCTAGCGGAACCTACGAGCAGTACTTC. Translation gives CASSETASGTYEQYF.